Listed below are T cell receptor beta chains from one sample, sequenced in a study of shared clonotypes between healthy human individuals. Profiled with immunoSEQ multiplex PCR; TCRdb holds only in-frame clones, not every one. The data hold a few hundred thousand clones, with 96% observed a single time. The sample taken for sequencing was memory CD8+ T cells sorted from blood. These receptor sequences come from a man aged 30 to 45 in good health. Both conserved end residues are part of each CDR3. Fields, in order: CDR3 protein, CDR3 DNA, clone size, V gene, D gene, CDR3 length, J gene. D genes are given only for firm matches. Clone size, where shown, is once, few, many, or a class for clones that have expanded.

cdr3_aa: CASSRNRVINTGELFF
cdr3_nt: TGTGCCAGCTCTCGGAACCGGGTTATTAACACCGGGGAGCTGTTTTTT
clone_size: once
v_call: TRBV18
d_call: .
cdr3_length: 16
j_call: TRBJ2-2

cdr3_aa: CASSYSQASSYNEQFF
cdr3_nt: TGTGCCAGCAGTTACTCGCAAGCGAGCTCCTACAATGAGCAGTTCTTC
clone_size: .
v_call: TRBV6-5
d_call: .
cdr3_length: 16
j_call: TRBJ2-1

cdr3_aa: CASSQITSSYEQYF
cdr3_nt: TGCGCCAGCAGCCAAATCACCTCTTCCTACGAGCAGTACTTC
clone_size: .
v_call: TRBV4-1
d_call: .
cdr3_length: 14
j_call: TRBJ2-7

cdr3_aa: CASSLLLLGNEQFF
cdr3_nt: TGTGCCAGCAGCTTACTACTTTTGGGGAATGAGCAGTTCTTC
clone_size: .
v_call: TRBV11-2
d_call: .
cdr3_length: 14
j_call: TRBJ2-1

cdr3_aa: CARIYPLVETGGRNEQYF
cdr3_nt: TGTGCCAGGATTTACCCCTTAGTGGAAACAGGGGGCCGAAACGAGCAGTACTTC
clone_size: .
v_call: TRBV19
d_call: TRBD1
cdr3_length: 18
j_call: TRBJ2-7

cdr3_aa: CAISDGTSGRATGELFF
cdr3_nt: TGTGCCATCAGTGATGGGACTAGCGGGCGAGCTACCGGGGAGCTGTTTTTT
clone_size: .
v_call: TRBV10-3
d_call: TRBD2
cdr3_length: 17
j_call: TRBJ2-2

cdr3_aa: CATSRGNTRAPDTQYF
cdr3_nt: TGTGCCACCAGCAGAGGTAATACAAGGGCCCCAGATACGCAGTATTTT
clone_size: once
v_call: TRBV15
d_call: .
cdr3_length: 16
j_call: TRBJ2-3

cdr3_aa: CASSTRNNYGYTF
cdr3_nt: TGTGCCAGTAGTACCAGGAATAACTATGGCTACACCTTC
clone_size: .
v_call: TRBV19
d_call: .
cdr3_length: 13
j_call: TRBJ1-2

cdr3_aa: CASRGYTEAFF
cdr3_nt: TGTGCCAGCAGAGGGTACACTGAAGCTTTCTTT
clone_size: .
v_call: TRBV25-1
d_call: .
cdr3_length: 11
j_call: TRBJ1-1

cdr3_aa: CASSISPKETQYF
cdr3_nt: TGTGCCAGTAGTATATCCCCGAAAGAGACCCAGTACTTC
clone_size: .
v_call: TRBV19
d_call: .
cdr3_length: 13
j_call: TRBJ2-5

cdr3_aa: CASSSGLPYEQYF
cdr3_nt: TGTGCCAGCAGCTCCGGACTGCCCTACGAGCAGTACTTC
clone_size: .
v_call: TRBV28
d_call: .
cdr3_length: 13
j_call: TRBJ2-7

cdr3_aa: CASTRQGGETQYF
cdr3_nt: TGTGCCAGCACCAGACAGGGGGGGGAGACCCAGTACTTC
clone_size: .
v_call: TRBV25-1
d_call: TRBD1
cdr3_length: 13
j_call: TRBJ2-5

cdr3_aa: CASSLGTVNEQFF
cdr3_nt: TGCGCCAGCAGCTTGGGGACTGTCAATGAGCAGTTCTTC
clone_size: .
v_call: TRBV5-1
d_call: .
cdr3_length: 13
j_call: TRBJ2-1

cdr3_aa: CASSIPGTETQYF
cdr3_nt: TGCGCCAGCAGCATACCCGGGACAGAGACCCAGTACTTC
clone_size: .
v_call: TRBV4-1
d_call: .
cdr3_length: 13
j_call: TRBJ2-5

cdr3_aa: CASSVGDGRGYSQYF
cdr3_nt: TGTGCCAGCAGCGTAGGGGACGGGAGGGGATATTCGCAGTATTTT
clone_size: .
v_call: TRBV9
d_call: TRBD2
cdr3_length: 15
j_call: TRBJ2-3

cdr3_aa: CASSFGSRYEQYF
cdr3_nt: TGCGCCAGCAGCTTTGGGAGTCGGTACGAGCAGTACTTC
clone_size: .
v_call: TRBV5-1
d_call: .
cdr3_length: 13
j_call: TRBJ2-7